This TCR beta chain was captured in a study of blood T cell repertoires in COVID-19. As for the study in general: Nucleic acid was either cDNA or gDNA, and it came from T cells, B-cell-depleted T cells, or PBMCs.

The CDR3 length is 14 residues. Germline V gives CDR1 MNHEY, CDR2 SMNVEV (reference sequence). J gave up 3 bases and V 6 bases, and 7 bases lay outside the gene matches. Original analysis: Amplification of reference gene primers provided the estimated nucleated cell counts. Sequenced by immunoSEQ multiplex PCR; TCRdb stores in-frame clones only, minus some. V and J calls and clone size are given by that table; D and trimming were obtained from the DNA. The data hold more than 95,000 clones, with roughly 85% observed a single time. The sequence came from a human donor in a cohort sampled during active COVID-19. This chain joins TRBV27 and TRBJ1-1; TRBD1 agrees at 7 bases. The sample taken for sequencing was peripheral blood. The CDR3 here is CASRPDRVHTEAFF. The CDR3, as DNA: TGTGCCAGCAGGCCCGACAGGGTCCACACTGAAGCTTTCTTT.